What follows describes a single TCR beta chain. The antigen remains undetermined. This specimen comes from a study of T cell responses to AZD1222 COVID-19 vaccine. The CDR3 loop spans 12 amino acids. Trimming took off 1 base at V and 10 bases at J, with 8 bases between the two ends. Germline lookup yields CDR1 SGHDN and CDR2 FVKESK. TCRdb's table, derived via immunoSEQ multiplex PCR, lists solely in-frame clones and lacks some. Of roughly 100,000 clones in the sample, roughly 90% were seen once. The study, taken as a whole, reports: The study found vaccine-associated CD4 TCRs spanning spike, dominant at 160-218 and 743-854. Nearly half of spike-specific TCRs reportedly target variant regions that are unmutated in the B.1.351 and B.1.1.7 variants. Donors in the cohort were predominantly white British and more often female, and clonal diversity was possibly underestimated.

The chain couples TRBV14 to TRBJ2-1; D ambiguous. The sequencing here drew on peripheral blood, taken on day 0 of AZD1222 vaccination. The clonotype was recovered from an adult in good health. CDR3 sequence reads: CASSQVDLEQFF. The CDR3 DNA follows: TGTGCCAGCAGCCAAGTGGACCTGGAGCAGTTCTTC.